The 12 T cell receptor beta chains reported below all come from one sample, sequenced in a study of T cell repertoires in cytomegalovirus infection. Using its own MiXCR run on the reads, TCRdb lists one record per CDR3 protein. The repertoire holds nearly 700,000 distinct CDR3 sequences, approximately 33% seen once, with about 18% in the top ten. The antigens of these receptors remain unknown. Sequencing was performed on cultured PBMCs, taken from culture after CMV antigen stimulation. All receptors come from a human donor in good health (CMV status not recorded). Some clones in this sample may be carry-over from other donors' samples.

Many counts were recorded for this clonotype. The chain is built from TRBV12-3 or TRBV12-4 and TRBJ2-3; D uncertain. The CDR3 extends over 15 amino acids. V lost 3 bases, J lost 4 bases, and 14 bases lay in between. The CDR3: CASSLPPLNADTQYF. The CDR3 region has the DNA TGTGCCAGCAGTTTGCCCCCCTTAAACGCAGATACGCAGTATTTT.

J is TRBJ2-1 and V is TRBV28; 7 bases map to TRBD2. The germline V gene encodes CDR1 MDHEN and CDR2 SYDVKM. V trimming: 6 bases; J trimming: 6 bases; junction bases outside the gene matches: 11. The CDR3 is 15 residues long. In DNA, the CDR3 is TGTGCCAGCAGCCCCGGTGGCGGGGGTAGCAATGAGCAGTTCTTC. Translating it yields CASSPGGGGSNEQFF.

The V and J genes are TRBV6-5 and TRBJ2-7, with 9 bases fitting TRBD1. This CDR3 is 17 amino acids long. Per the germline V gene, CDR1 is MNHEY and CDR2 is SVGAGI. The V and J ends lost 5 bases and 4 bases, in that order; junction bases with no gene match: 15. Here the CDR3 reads CASSEAGRGQGWYEQYF. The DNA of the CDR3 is TGTGCCAGCAGTGAGGCGGGGAGAGGACAGGGGTGGTACGAGCAGTACTTC.

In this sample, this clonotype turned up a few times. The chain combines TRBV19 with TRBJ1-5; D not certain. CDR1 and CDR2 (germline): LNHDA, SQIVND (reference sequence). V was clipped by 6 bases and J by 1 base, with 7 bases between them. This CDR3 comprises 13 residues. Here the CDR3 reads CASRRRSNQPQHF. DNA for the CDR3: TGTGCCAGTAGAAGGAGGAGCAATCAGCCCCAGCATTTT.

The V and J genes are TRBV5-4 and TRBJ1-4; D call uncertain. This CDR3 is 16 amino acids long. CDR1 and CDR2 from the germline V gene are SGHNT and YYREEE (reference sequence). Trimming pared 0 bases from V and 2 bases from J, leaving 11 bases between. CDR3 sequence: CASSLAGRATNEKLFF. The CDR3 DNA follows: TGTGCCAGCAGCTTGGCCGGGAGGGCCACTAATGAAAAACTGTTTTTT. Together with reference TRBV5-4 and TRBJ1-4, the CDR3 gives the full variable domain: ETGVTQSPTHLIKTRGQQVTLRCSSQSGHNTVSWYQQALGQGPQFIFQYYREEENGRGNFPPRFSGLQFPNYSSELNVNALELDDSALYLCASSLAGRATNEKLFFGSGTQLSVL.

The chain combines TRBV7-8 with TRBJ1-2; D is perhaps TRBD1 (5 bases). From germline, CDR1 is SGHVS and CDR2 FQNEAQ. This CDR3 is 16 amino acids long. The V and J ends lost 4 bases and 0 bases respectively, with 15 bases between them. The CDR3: CASSSGPTETNYGYTF. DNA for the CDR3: TGTGCCAGCAGCTCCGGACCGACAGAAACTAACTATGGCTACACCTTC.

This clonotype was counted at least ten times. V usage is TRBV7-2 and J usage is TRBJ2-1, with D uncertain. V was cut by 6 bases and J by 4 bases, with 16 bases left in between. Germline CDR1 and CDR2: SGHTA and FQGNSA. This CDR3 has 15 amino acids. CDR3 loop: CASSYDSQRYNEQFF. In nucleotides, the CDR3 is TGTGCCAGCAGTTATGACTCTCAAAGGTACAATGAGCAGTTCTTC.

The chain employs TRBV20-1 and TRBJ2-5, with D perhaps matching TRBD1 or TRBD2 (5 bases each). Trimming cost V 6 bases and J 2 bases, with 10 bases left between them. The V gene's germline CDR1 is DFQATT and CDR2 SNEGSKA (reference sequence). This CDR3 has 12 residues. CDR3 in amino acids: CSAQWGQETQYF. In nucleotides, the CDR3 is TGCAGTGCCCAGTGGGGGCAAGAGACCCAGTACTTC.

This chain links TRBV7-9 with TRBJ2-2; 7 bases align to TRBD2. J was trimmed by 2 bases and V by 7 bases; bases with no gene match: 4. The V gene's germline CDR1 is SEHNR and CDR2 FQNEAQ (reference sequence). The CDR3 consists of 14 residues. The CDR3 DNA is TGTGCCAGCAATCCTAGCGGAAACACCGGGGAGCTGTTTTTT. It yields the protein CASNPSGNTGELFF.

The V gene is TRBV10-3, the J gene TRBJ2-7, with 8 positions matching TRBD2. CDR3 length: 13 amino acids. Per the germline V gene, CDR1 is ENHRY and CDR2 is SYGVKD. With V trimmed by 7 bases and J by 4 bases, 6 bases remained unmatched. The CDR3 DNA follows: TGTGCCATCACTTTGGGACTAGATTACGAGCAGTACTTC. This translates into CAITLGLDYEQYF.

For the CDR3, the DNA is TGTGCCAGCAGTCCACGACCGTGGGACCACACAGATACGCAGTATTTT. Protein sequence: CASSPRPWDHTDTQYF. The rearrangement uses TRBV6-1 and TRBJ2-3, with D possibly called TRBD1 or TRBD2 (5 bases each). The V and J ends lost 5 bases and 2 bases respectively, with 17 bases between them. Per the germline V gene, CDR1 is MNHNS and CDR2 is SASEGT. The CDR3 has 16 amino acids.

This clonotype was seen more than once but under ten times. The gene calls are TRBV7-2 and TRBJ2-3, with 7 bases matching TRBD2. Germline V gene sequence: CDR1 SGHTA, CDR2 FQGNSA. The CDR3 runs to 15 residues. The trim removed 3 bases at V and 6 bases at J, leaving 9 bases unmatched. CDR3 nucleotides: TGTGCCAGCAGCTTTGGTGGACTAGTTTCGGATACGCAGTATTTT. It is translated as CASSFGGLVSDTQYF.